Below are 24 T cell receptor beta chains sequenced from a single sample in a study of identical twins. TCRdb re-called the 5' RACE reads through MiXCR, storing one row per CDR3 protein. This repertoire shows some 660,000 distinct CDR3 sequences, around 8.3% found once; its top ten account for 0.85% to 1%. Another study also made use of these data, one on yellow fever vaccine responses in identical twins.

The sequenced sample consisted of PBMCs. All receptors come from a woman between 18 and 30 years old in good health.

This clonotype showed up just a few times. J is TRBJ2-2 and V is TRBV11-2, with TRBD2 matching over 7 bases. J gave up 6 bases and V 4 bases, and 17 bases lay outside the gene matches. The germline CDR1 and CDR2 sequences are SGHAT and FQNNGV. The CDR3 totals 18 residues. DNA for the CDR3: TGTGCCAGCAGCTCACCTCGGCCGGGAGGAGTATGGGCCGGGGAGCTGTTTTTT. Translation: CASSSPRPGGVWAGELFF.

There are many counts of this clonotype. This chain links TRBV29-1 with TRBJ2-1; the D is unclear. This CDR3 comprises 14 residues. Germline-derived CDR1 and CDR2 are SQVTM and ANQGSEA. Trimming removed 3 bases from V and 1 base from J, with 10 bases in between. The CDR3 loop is CSVESRTSYNEQFF. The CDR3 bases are TGCAGCGTTGAGAGCCGAACGTCCTACAATGAGCAGTTCTTC.

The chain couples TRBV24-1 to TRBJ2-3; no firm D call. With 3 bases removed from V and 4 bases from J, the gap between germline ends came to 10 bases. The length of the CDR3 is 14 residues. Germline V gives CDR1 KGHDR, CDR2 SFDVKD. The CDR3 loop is CATSDHLQADTQYF. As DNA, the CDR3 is TGTGCCACCAGTGATCACCTACAAGCAGATACGCAGTATTTT.

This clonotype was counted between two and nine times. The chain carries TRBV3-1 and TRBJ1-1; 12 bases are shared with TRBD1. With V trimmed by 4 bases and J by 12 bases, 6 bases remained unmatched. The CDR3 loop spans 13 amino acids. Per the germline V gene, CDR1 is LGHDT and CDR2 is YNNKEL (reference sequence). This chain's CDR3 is CASSLRDRGLTFF. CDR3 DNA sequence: TGTGCCAGCAGCCTCCGGGACAGGGGGCTAACTTTCTTT.

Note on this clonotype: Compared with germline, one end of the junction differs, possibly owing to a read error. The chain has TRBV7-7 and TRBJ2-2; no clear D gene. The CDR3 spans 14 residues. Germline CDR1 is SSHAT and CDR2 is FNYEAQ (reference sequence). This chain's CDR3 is CASSRERATGELFF. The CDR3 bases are TGTGCTAGCAGCCGTGAAAGGGCCACCGGGGAGCTGTTTTTT.

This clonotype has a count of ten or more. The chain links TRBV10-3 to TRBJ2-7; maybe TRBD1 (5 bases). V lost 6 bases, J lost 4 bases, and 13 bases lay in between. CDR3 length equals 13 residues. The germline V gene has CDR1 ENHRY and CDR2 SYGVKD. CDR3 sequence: CAIRQDSRYEQYF. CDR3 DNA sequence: TGTGCCATCAGGCAAGACAGCCGATACGAGCAGTACTTC.

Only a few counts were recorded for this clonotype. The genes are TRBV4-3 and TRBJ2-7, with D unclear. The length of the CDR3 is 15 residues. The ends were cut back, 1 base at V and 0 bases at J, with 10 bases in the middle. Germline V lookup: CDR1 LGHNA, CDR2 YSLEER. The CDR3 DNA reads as TGCGCCAGCAGCCAAGTGACCGATAGCTCCTACGAGCAGTACTTC. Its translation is CASSQVTDSSYEQYF.

CDR3 bases: TGCAGCGTTGACCCTGACAGGGAGAGCTATGAGCAGTTCTTC. Protein sequence: CSVDPDRESYEQFF. The genes are TRBV29-1 and TRBJ2-1; 7 nucleotides match TRBD1. Germline assignment: CDR1 SQVTM and CDR2 ANQGSEA. The CDR3 is made up of 14 amino acids. Trimming removed 3 bases from V and 8 bases from J; junction bases left unmatched: 10.

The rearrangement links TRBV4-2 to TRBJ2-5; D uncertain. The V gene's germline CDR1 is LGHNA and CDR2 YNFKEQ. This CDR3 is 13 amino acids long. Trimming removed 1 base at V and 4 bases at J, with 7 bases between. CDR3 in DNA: TGTGCCAGCAGCCAAGTAGTGGCAGAGACCCAGTACTTC. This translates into CASSQVVAETQYF.

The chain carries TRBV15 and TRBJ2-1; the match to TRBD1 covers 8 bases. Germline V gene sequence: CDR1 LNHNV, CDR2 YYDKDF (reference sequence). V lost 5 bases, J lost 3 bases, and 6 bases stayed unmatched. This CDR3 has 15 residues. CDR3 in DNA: TGTGCCACCAGCGAAGGACAGGGAAACTACAATGAGCAGTTCTTC. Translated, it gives CATSEGQGNYNEQFF.

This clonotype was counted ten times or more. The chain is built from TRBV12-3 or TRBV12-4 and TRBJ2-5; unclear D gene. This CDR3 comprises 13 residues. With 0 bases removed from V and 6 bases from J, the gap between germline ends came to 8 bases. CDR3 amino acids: CASSLALPKTQYF. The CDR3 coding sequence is TGTGCCAGCAGTTTAGCGTTACCGAAGACCCAGTACTTC.

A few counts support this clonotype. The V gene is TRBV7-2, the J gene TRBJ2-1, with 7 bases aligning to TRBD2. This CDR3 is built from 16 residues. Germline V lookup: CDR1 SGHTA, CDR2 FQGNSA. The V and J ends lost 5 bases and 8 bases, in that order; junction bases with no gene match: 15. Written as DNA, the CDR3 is TGTGCCAGCAGCATTCAAAACCAGGGAGGGTGGGATGAGCAGTTCTTC. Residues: CASSIQNQGGWDEQFF.

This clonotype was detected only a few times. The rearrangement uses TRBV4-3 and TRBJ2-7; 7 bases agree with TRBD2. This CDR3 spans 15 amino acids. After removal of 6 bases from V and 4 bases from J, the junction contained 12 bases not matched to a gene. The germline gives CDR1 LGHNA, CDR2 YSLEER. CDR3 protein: CASSSGTKSFYEQYF. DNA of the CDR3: TGCGCCAGCAGTTCCGGGACTAAGTCCTTTTACGAGCAGTACTTC.

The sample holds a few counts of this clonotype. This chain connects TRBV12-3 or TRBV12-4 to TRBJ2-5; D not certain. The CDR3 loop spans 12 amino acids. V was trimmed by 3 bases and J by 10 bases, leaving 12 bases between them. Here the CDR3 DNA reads TGTGCCAGCAGTTTGTTTCTGGCGGACCAGTACTTC. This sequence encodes CASSLFLADQYF.

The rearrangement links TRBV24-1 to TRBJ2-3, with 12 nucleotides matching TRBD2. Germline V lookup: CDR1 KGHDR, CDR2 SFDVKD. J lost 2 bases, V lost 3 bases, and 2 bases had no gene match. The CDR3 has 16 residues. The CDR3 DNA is TGTGCCACCAGTGATGGGACTAGCGGGTACACAGATACGCAGTATTTT. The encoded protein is CATSDGTSGYTDTQYF.

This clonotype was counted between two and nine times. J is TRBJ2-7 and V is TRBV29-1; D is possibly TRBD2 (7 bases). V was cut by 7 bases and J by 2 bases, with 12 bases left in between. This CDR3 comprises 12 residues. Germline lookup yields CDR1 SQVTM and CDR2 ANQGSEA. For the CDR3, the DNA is TGCAGCGGAGGGGGGGAGGCCTACGAGCAGTACTTC. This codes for CSGGGEAYEQYF.

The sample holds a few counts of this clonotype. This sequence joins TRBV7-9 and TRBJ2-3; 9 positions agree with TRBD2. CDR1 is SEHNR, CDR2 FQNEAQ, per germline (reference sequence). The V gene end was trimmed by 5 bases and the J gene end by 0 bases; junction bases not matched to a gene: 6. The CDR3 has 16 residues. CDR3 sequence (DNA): TGTGCCAGCAGCCCGACTAGCGGATCTAGCACAGATACGCAGTATTTT. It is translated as CASSPTSGSSTDTQYF.

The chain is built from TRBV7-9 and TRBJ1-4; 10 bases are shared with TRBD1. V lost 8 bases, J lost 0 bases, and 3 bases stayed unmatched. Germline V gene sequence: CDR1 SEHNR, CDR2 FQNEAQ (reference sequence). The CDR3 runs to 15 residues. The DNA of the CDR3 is TGTGCCAGCCGGGACAGGGGATCAACTAATGAAAAACTGTTTTTT. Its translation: CASRDRGSTNEKLFF.

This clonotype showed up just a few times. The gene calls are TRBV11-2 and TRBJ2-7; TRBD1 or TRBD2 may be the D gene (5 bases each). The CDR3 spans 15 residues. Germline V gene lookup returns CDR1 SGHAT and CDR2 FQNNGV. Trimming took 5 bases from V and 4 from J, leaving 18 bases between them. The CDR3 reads CASSQAPGPSYEQYF. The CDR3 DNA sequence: TGTGCCAGCAGCCAAGCCCCGGGGCCTTCTTACGAGCAGTACTTC.

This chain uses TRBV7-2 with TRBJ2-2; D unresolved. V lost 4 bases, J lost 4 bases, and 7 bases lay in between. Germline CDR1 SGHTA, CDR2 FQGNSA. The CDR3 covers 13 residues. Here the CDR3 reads CASSSYVTGELFF. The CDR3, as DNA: TGTGCCAGCAGCTCGTACGTCACCGGGGAGCTGTTTTTT.

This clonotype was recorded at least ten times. This chain's CDR3 is CASSLLQNYGYTF. The CDR3 DNA follows: TGCGCCAGCAGCTTGTTACAGAACTATGGCTACACCTTC. The chain combines TRBV5-1 with TRBJ1-2; no definite D call. This CDR3 region has 13 residues. The germline V gene has CDR1 SGHRS and CDR2 YFSETQ. The V and J ends lost 1 base and 2 bases respectively, with 6 bases between them.

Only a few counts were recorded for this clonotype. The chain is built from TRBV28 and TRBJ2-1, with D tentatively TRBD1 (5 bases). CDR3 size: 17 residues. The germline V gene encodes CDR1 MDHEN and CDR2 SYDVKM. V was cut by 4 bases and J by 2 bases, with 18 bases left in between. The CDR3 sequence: CASSSQMTVTPYNEQFF. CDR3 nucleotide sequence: TGTGCCAGCAGTTCGCAGATGACAGTAACTCCCTACAATGAGCAGTTCTTC.

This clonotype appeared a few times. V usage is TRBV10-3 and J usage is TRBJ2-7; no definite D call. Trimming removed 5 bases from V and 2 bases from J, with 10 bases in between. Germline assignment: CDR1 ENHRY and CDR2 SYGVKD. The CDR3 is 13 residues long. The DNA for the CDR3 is TGTGCCATCAGTTTGGGGTCCCCCTACGAGCAGTACTTC. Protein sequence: CAISLGSPYEQYF.

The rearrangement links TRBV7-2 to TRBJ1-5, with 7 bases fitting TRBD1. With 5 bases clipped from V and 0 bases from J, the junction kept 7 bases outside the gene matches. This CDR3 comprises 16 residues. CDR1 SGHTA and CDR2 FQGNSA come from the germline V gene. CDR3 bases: TGTGCCAGCAGCGCCCGGACAGGAAATAGCAATCAGCCCCAGCATTTT. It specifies CASSARTGNSNQPQHF.